One sample yielded the 19 T cell receptor beta chains listed below, sequenced in a study of blood T cell repertoires in COVID-19. Data came from immunoSEQ multiplex PCR; TCRdb stores just in-frame clones and leaves some out. This table holds some 290,000 clones, 85% to 90% found once. The sample was peripheral blood. The source is a man younger than 35 with active or convalescent COVID-19.

Turning to this clone: At the DNA level, this CDR3 is encoded by other sequences in the same sample as well. CDR3 amino acids: CASSPTGGEQPQHF. CDR3 DNA: TGTGCCAGCAGTCCTACAGGGGGCGAACAGCCCCAGCATTTT. The chain recombines TRBV6-5 with TRBJ1-5; 9 bases align to TRBD1. CDR3 length: 14 amino acids. CDR1 and CDR2 from the germline V gene are MNHEY and SVGAGI. The ends lost 5 bases at V and 7 bases at J; junction bases unmatched: 6.

The chain links TRBV7-3 to TRBJ2-7; weak D call: TRBD2 (6 bases). The CDR3 is made up of 18 amino acids. Trimming left V 5 bases short and J 1 base short, with 24 bases between. CDR1 is SGHTA, CDR2 FQGTGA, per germline. CDR3 protein: CASSAAGTPPGGSYEQYF. DNA of the CDR3: TGTGCCAGCAGCGCCGCCGGGACTCCACCCGGTGGGTCCTACGAGCAGTACTTC.

This clone was seen just once. The chain combines TRBV6-1 with TRBJ2-7; 7 nucleotides agree with TRBD2. Germline-derived CDR1 and CDR2 are MNHNS and SASEGT. V lost 2 bases, J lost 1 base, and 5 bases stayed unmatched. This CDR3 comprises 15 residues. CDR3 nucleotides: TGTGCCAGCAGTGAAAGGCGCGGGGGTTCCTACGAGCAGTACTTC. As protein: CASSERRGGSYEQYF.

The V and J genes are TRBV19 and TRBJ1-1; TRBD1 might be the D (5 bases). Trimming shortened V by 7 bases and J by 7 bases, and 13 bases separated the two germline ends. This CDR3 has 12 amino acids. Germline V gives CDR1 LNHDA, CDR2 SQIVND (reference sequence). DNA for the CDR3: TGTGCCAGTAATGACAGCGAAGGTGAAGCTTTCTTT. Encoded protein: CASNDSEGEAFF.

The chain couples TRBV5-5 to TRBJ2-7; 11 bases fit TRBD2. Looked up from germline, CDR1 is SGHKS and CDR2 is YYEKEE (reference sequence). This CDR3 is 15 amino acids long. Losses at the gene ends were 2 bases for V and 3 bases for J; bases not matched to a gene: 4. The CDR3 protein is CASSFSGTSGYEQYF. Here the CDR3 DNA reads TGTGCCAGCAGCTTTTCAGGGACTAGCGGCTACGAGCAGTACTTC.

J is TRBJ1-1 and V is TRBV6-5; weak D call: TRBD1 (6 bases). V was shortened by 2 bases and J by 5 bases, with 18 bases between the two germline ends. CDR3 length equals 16 residues. The V gene's germline CDR1 is MNHEY and CDR2 SVGAGI. Here the CDR3 DNA reads TGTGCCAGCAGTTACGGGGGCGCGGGTTCGGGAACTGAAGCTTTCTTT. Translating gives CASSYGGAGSGTEAFF.

The chain has TRBV7-3 and TRBJ1-2; D may be TRBD1 (6 bases). Germline values: CDR1 SGHTA, CDR2 FQGTGA. The V gene lost 4 bases and the J gene lost 8 bases, with 11 bases spanning the gap. The CDR3 totals 12 residues. Here the CDR3 reads CASSSGVGGYTF. CDR3 DNA: TGTGCCAGCAGCTCAGGGGTTGGAGGCTACACCTTC.

This chain links TRBV12-3 or TRBV12-4 with TRBJ2-5; D is possibly TRBD2 (5 bases). The V end was cut by 3 bases, the J end by 1 base, with 6 bases between. This CDR3 has 13 amino acids. CDR3 nucleotides: TGTGCCAGCAGTTTCCGGGGCCAAGAGACCCAGTACTTC. Protein: CASSFRGQETQYF.

This clone was detected once. The chain has TRBV7-9 and TRBJ2-7; 10 nucleotides agree with TRBD1. The CDR3 sequence is 18 residues long. CDR1 SEHNR and CDR2 FQNEAQ come from the germline V gene (reference sequence). V was clipped by 0 bases and J by 2 bases; unmatched bases: 10. CDR3 amino acids: CASSLALGGGTGAYEQYF. For the CDR3, the DNA is TGTGCCAGCAGCTTAGCGTTAGGAGGGGGGACAGGGGCCTACGAGCAGTACTTC.

The rearrangement uses TRBV7-9 and TRBJ2-3, with 11 bases aligning to TRBD2. The length of the CDR3 is 16 residues. Germline-derived CDR1 and CDR2 are SEHNR and FQNEAQ (reference sequence). With 1 base clipped from V and 2 bases from J, the junction kept 2 bases outside the gene matches. CDR3 residues: CASSLGLAGHTDTQYF. The CDR3 nucleotides are TGTGCCAGCAGCTTAGGACTAGCGGGGCACACAGATACGCAGTATTTT.

The rearrangement joins TRBV4-3 to TRBJ1-6; tentative D call: TRBD1 (5 bases). This CDR3 region has 17 residues. Trimming took 6 bases from V and 8 from J, leaving 23 bases between them. CDR1 is LGHNA, CDR2 YSLEER, per germline. DNA of the CDR3: TGCGCCAGCAGTCTTTTCCAAGGGACGGGGGGAGATTCACCCCTCCACTTT. Protein sequence: CASSLFQGTGGDSPLHF.

This clone was observed a single time. This sequence joins TRBV7-9 and TRBJ2-1, with D possibly matching TRBD2 (5 bases). CDR3 size: 14 residues. V was cut by 3 bases and J by 0 bases, with 6 bases left in between. Germline CDR1 reads SEHNR; CDR2 reads FQNEAQ (reference sequence). The CDR3: CASSFTSSYNEQFF. DNA of the CDR3: TGTGCCAGCAGCTTTACTAGCTCCTACAATGAGCAGTTCTTC.

The CDR3: CASSVQMGAEAFF. In DNA, the CDR3 is TGTGCCAGCAGCGTTCAAATGGGCGCGGAAGCTTTCTTT. The chain couples TRBV5-8 to TRBJ1-1, with D unclear. The germline gives CDR1 SGHTS, CDR2 YDEGEE. The V and J ends lost 4 bases and 8 bases respectively, with 15 bases between them. The CDR3 is made up of 13 amino acids. The full variable domain, its missing parts supplied by reference TRBV5-8 and TRBJ1-1, is EAGVTQSPTHLIKTRGQQATLRCSPISGHTSVYWYQQALGLGLQFLLWYDEGEERNRGNFPPRFSGRQFPNYSSELNVNALELEDSALYLCASSVQMGAEAFFGQGTRLTVV.

About this clone: This sample also contains other DNA sequences that code for the same CDR3. V is TRBV7-9 and J is TRBJ1-3, with D possibly matching TRBD1 (6 bases). Germline CDR1 SEHNR, CDR2 FQNEAQ (reference sequence). With 2 bases removed from V and 2 bases from J, the gap between germline ends came to 10 bases. This CDR3 contains 15 residues. The CDR3 sequence: CASSLSRGPGNTIYF. CDR3 coding DNA: TGTGCCAGCAGCTTATCCAGGGGCCCTGGAAACACCATATATTTT.

This chain joins TRBV6-5 and TRBJ2-7; TRBD2 is a possible D gene (7 bases). CDR1 and CDR2 (germline): MNHEY, SVGAGI. The germline V and J ends were trimmed by 11 bases and 6 bases, with 14 bases remaining between them. CDR3 length: 11 residues. The CDR3: CASSGGLEQYF. The CDR3 nucleotides are TGTGCCTCCTCCGGGGGGCTCGAGCAGTACTTC.

In its sample, this clone was seen once. V usage is TRBV12-3 or TRBV12-4 and J usage is TRBJ1-2; D not certain. V was clipped by 4 bases and J by 2 bases, with 5 bases between them. The CDR3 is 12 amino acids. CDR3 residues: CASSWQNYGYTF. Here the CDR3 DNA reads TGTGCCAGCAGTTGGCAAAACTATGGCTACACCTTC.

The V and J genes are TRBV15 and TRBJ2-3; 7 bases are a match to TRBD2. The CDR3 sequence is 15 residues long. CDR1 is LNHNV and CDR2 is YYDKDF in the germline V gene (reference sequence). Trimming removed 7 bases from V and 0 bases from J; junction bases left unmatched: 7. The DNA of the CDR3 is TGTGCCACCAACGAAGGGACTACGAGCACAGATACGCAGTATTTT. Amino acid sequence: CATNEGTTSTDTQYF.

This clone was picked up one time. The chain employs TRBV9 and TRBJ2-6; 10 nucleotides align to TRBD2. V was pared by 1 base and J by 0 bases, with 4 bases of the junction left unmatched. Germline V CDR1 and CDR2: SGDLS, YYNGEE. The CDR3 spans 18 residues. CDR3 protein: CASSVIAGGLSGANVLTF. The CDR3 coding sequence is TGTGCCAGCAGCGTAATAGCGGGGGGCCTCTCTGGGGCCAACGTCCTGACTTTC.

The J gene is TRBJ1-5, the V gene TRBV6-5; a possible D gene is TRBD1 (5 bases). V was cut by 2 bases and J by 0 bases, with 8 bases left in between. The germline V gene has CDR1 MNHEY and CDR2 SVGAGI. The CDR3 spans 15 residues. DNA for the CDR3: TGTGCCAGCAGTTACGGCACAGGTAGCAATCAGCCCCAGCATTTT. Its protein is CASSYGTGSNQPQHF.